Detailed here is one T cell receptor (beta chain). Source study methods: Reference gene primers were amplified, and this amplification served to estimate nucleated cell counts. Generated by immunoSEQ multiplex PCR, the TCRdb table keeps only in-frame clones and is missing some. The V and J calls and the clone size are those of that table, but D and trimming were determined from the DNA. The data contain around 150,000 clones, approximately 80% of them singletons. This sample is part of a study of blood T cell repertoires in COVID-19. Study as a whole: T cells, B-cell-depleted T cells, or PBMCs supplied cDNA or gDNA.

V lost 2 bases and J lost 7, with 9 bases in between. The germline V gene has CDR1 SEHNR and CDR2 FQNEAQ (reference sequence). This CDR3 region has 14 residues. The TCR comes from a human donor in a cohort sampled during active COVID-19. The source material was peripheral blood. This chain joins TRBV7-9 and TRBJ1-6; a weak D match, TRBD1 (5 bases). The CDR3 region has the DNA TGTGCCAGCAGCTTACTGGGGCCAAATTCACCCCTCCACTTT. Amino acid sequence: CASSLLGPNSPLHF.